These 6 T cell receptor beta chains originate from one sample sequenced in a study of a mutant IDH1 vaccine in newly diagnosed glioma. The time point: baseline, week 1 (first vaccination visit). The treatment was: pre-vaccination baseline after standard-of-care therapy. TCRdb keeps only in-frame clones here, not all; method: immunoSEQ multiplex PCR. The sample records about 98,000 clones, 80% to 90% being singletons. The specimen comprised PBMCs, sampled from a glioma patient treated with radiotherapy, temozolomide or both. The receptors come from a woman in her forties or fifties with glioma.

The chain combines TRBV11-2 with TRBJ2-7; D gene unclear. The CDR3 consists of 13 residues. CDR1 and CDR2 (germline): SGHAT, FQNNGV. V gave up 1 base and J gave up 3 bases, with 7 bases separating them. CDR3 residues: CASSLGRSYEQYF. The CDR3 region has the DNA TGTGCCAGCAGCTTAGGCCGCAGCTACGAGCAGTACTTC.

The gene calls are TRBV27 and TRBJ1-1, with D possibly being TRBD1 (6 bases). V lost 4 bases, J lost 0 bases, and 9 bases lay in between. CDR1 MNHEY and CDR2 SMNVEV come from the germline V gene (reference sequence). The CDR3 has 14 residues. CDR3 sequence reads: CASSWGGLNTEAFF. DNA for the CDR3: TGTGCCAGCAGTTGGGGGGGCTTGAACACTGAAGCTTTCTTT.

This chain joins TRBV28 and TRBJ2-5; D uncertain. The V gene's germline CDR1 is MDHEN and CDR2 SYDVKM. CDR3 length equals 14 residues. The ends were cut back, 3 bases at V and 1 base at J, with 9 bases in the middle. CDR3 in amino acids: CASSFPPVQETQYF. CDR3 DNA sequence: TGTGCCAGCAGTTTCCCGCCAGTCCAAGAGACCCAGTACTTC.

This clone was observed a few times. V and J are TRBV29-1 and TRBJ2-7; possible D gene TRBD2, 6 bases. The CDR3 extends over 14 amino acids. Trimming left V 6 bases short and J 6 bases short, with 21 bases between. Germline values: CDR1 SQVTM, CDR2 ANQGSEA. The CDR3 DNA follows: TGCAGCGTGCTCACTCTGCCTGGGGGGAGCGAGCAGTACTTC. It yields the protein CSVLTLPGGSEQYF.

The V call is TRBV2, the J call TRBJ2-4; 7 bases agree with TRBD1. The CDR3 totals 15 residues. Germline assignment: CDR1 SNHLY and CDR2 FYNNEI. V shed 8 bases and J 1 base; nucleotides not matched to a gene: 8. CDR3 loop: CASLGYRGAKNIQYF. The CDR3 coding sequence is TGTGCCAGCCTGGGATACAGGGGCGCCAAAAACATTCAGTACTTC.

This chain joins TRBV18 and TRBJ1-1, with TRBD1 matching over 9 bases. The CDR3 is 13 amino acids. The germline V gene encodes CDR1 KGHSH and CDR2 LQKENI. V was clipped by 3 bases and J by 4 bases; unmatched bases: 0. The CDR3 loop is CASSPDRGTEAFF. The CDR3 nucleotides are TGTGCCAGCTCACCGGACAGGGGCACTGAAGCTTTCTTT.